The present T cell receptor (beta chain) was sequenced within a study of CD8+ T cells in alopecia areata. Study as a whole: Tofacitinib administration to treated patients was oral, at 5 to 10 mg twice daily.

Findings of the study overall: Scalp lesions, especially in alopecia totalis/universalis, had higher clonality than normal scalp. Tissue-resident alphabeta T cells belonging to normal skin likewise get sequenced within scalp specimens. The study found TCR sharing across patients less clear than in mice, possibly for HLA reasons.

As the sequencing template, cDNA was produced by extracting RNA and reverse transcribing it. The data were produced by immunoSEQ multiplex PCR, yet TCRdb's version contains in-frame clones alone and is incomplete. The repertoire holds 90,000 to 120,000 clones, 84% seen once, with around 25% in the top ten. Treatment here: oral pan-JAK inhibitor, 5-10 mg twice daily. There are 18 residues in the CDR3. V trimming: 5 bases; J trimming: 6 bases; junction bases outside the gene matches: 14. Germline V CDR1 and CDR2: SGHVS, FNYEAQ. On this clone itself: The antigen is unknown.

This chain links TRBV7-6 with TRBJ2-3; TRBD2 matches at 13 bases. The TCR was taken from a human donor with alopecia areata. The sample here was CD8+ T cells sorted from blood, taken at week 24, from a patient treated with tofacitinib. The CDR3 bases are TGTGCCAGCAGCCAGGGACTAGCGGGGCCACCCAGGGGGGATACGCAGTATTTT. Translated: CASSQGLAGPPRGDTQYF.